Below are 3 T cell receptor beta chains sequenced from a single sample in a study of blood T cell repertoires in COVID-19. The data were produced by immunoSEQ multiplex PCR, yet TCRdb's version contains in-frame clones alone and is incomplete. The repertoire consists of approximately 83,000 clones, with just under 85% occurring once and the leading ten covering about 3.4%. The material sequenced was peripheral blood. The receptors stem from a man aged 50-60 years with acute or convalescent COVID-19.

V gene TRBV4-3 combines with J gene TRBJ2-3; the match to TRBD2 covers 10 bases. The V gene's germline CDR1 is LGHNA and CDR2 YSLEER. V shed 3 bases, J shed 7 bases, and the junction held 16 bases outside the gene matches. The CDR3 totals 18 residues. The CDR3 region has the DNA TGCGCCAGCAGCCAGGCCCCGAAGGCTAGCGGGAGCTCATATACGCAGTATTTT. This codes for CASSQAPKASGSSYTQYF.

The count of this clone is one. The rearrangement links TRBV30 to TRBJ1-1; D is undetermined. V dropped 1 base and J dropped 6 bases, with 6 bases sitting between them. From germline, CDR1 is GTSNPN and CDR2 SVGIG (reference sequence). The CDR3 consists of 11 residues. CDR3 residues: CAWSAQAEAFF. DNA for the CDR3: TGTGCCTGGAGTGCCCAGGCTGAAGCTTTCTTT.

This chain uses TRBV5-5 with TRBJ1-1, with D tentatively TRBD1 (5 bases). Trimming shortened V by 0 bases and J by 6 bases, and 9 bases separated the two germline ends. This CDR3 has 13 amino acids. Germline assignment: CDR1 SGHKS and CDR2 YYEKEE (reference sequence). CDR3 nucleotides: TGTGCCAGCAGCTTGGCAGCAGGGCCTGAAGCTTTCTTT. This translates into CASSLAAGPEAFF.